This passage covers 28 T cell receptor beta chains from one sample sequenced in a study of T cells in Graves' hyperthyroidism and ophthalmopathy. TCR beta CDR3 regions were amplified from RNA transcripts. A set of HTBI primers served as the primers for a first-round RT-PCR of the TCR CDR3. MiXCR was run by TCRdb on the multiplex PCR reads, yielding one entry per CDR3 protein. Here the sample spans around 700,000 distinct CDR3 sequences, 18% being singletons. The sequenced material came from blood. All receptors come from a woman aged 50 to 60 with Graves' hyperthyroidism that later progressed to Graves' ophthalmopathy.

This clonotype has ten or more counts. The chain uses TRBV20-1 and TRBJ1-5; D remains unclear. The CDR3 spans 12 residues. The V end was cut by 5 bases, the J end by 4 bases, with 9 bases between. From germline, CDR1 is DFQATT and CDR2 SNEGSKA (reference sequence). As DNA, the CDR3 is TGCAGTGCTCGGAAGGGTAATCAGCCCCAGCATTTT. Amino acid sequence: CSARKGNQPQHF.

The chain recombines TRBV11-2 with TRBJ1-6; a possible D gene is TRBD1 (5 bases). CDR1 is SGHAT, CDR2 FQNNGV, per germline. V was shortened by 3 bases and J by 4 bases, with 13 bases between the two germline ends. The CDR3 length is 16 residues. CDR3 protein: CASSFMSGPYNSPLHF. The CDR3, as DNA: TGTGCCAGCAGCTTTATGTCGGGACCTTATAATTCACCCCTCCACTTT.

This sequence joins TRBV9 and TRBJ1-5, with D possibly being TRBD1 (5 bases). The CDR3 is made up of 14 amino acids. The germline V gene has CDR1 SGDLS and CDR2 YYNGEE. The V gene lost 0 bases and the J gene lost 9 bases, with 13 bases spanning the gap. The CDR3 DNA reads as TGTGCCAGCAGCGTAGGGGGGGGTGGCGGGCCCCAGCATTTT. Encoded protein: CASSVGGGGGPQHF.

This clonotype came up many times. This rearrangement joins TRBV7-8 to TRBJ2-3; the D gene could be TRBD1 or TRBD2 (5 bases each). V lost 0 bases to trimming and J lost 2 bases, with 9 bases between them. Per germline, CDR1 SGHVS and CDR2 FQNEAQ. The CDR3 is made up of 15 amino acids. CDR3 sequence (DNA): TGTGCCAGCAGCTTAGCCTCAGGGACCACAGATACGCAGTATTTT. Its translation: CASSLASGTTDTQYF.

In this sample, this clonotype turned up many times. CDR3 sequence reads: CASSQLAGLETQYF. CDR3 nucleotide sequence: TGTGCCAGCAGCCAACTAGCGGGGTTAGAGACCCAGTACTTC. V and J are TRBV7-9 and TRBJ2-5; 10 bases are a match to TRBD2. With 5 bases clipped from V and 4 bases from J, the junction kept 4 bases outside the gene matches. Germline CDR1 SEHNR, CDR2 FQNEAQ (reference sequence). This CDR3 comprises 14 residues.

This clonotype came up a few times. The chain recombines TRBV5-1 with TRBJ2-2; D may be TRBD1 (6 bases). Deletions cut 7 bases from V and 5 bases from J, with 15 bases between. CDR1 and CDR2 (germline): SGHRS, YFSETQ. The CDR3 spans 14 residues. For the CDR3, the DNA is TGCGCCAGCCACGAGGGGGATTGGACCGGGGAGCTGTTTTTT. As protein: CASHEGDWTGELFF.

In its sample, this clonotype was seen many times. The V gene is TRBV11-3, the J gene TRBJ2-7, with 7 bases lining up with TRBD1. The junction had 3 bases not matched to a gene; V was cut back by 1 base and J by 6 bases. This CDR3 has 13 residues. CDR1 and CDR2 (germline): SGHNT, YENEEA. Written as DNA, the CDR3 is TGTGCCAGCAGCTTAGGGGACAGCCTCGAGCAGTACTTC. Protein product: CASSLGDSLEQYF.

The rearrangement uses TRBV28 and TRBJ2-3; D might be TRBD2 (5 bases). V lost 5 bases to trimming and J lost 2 bases, with 14 bases between them. The CDR3 is 15 residues long. Germline V gene sequence: CDR1 MDHEN, CDR2 SYDVKM. Here the CDR3 reads CASSPPAELTDTQYF. The CDR3 DNA reads as TGTGCCAGCAGTCCCCCAGCGGAACTCACAGATACGCAGTATTTT.

This sequence joins TRBV3-1 and TRBJ2-2; D uncertain. Germline V gives CDR1 LGHDT, CDR2 YNNKEL (reference sequence). The CDR3 has 17 residues. V lost 4 bases to trimming and J lost 0 bases, with 15 bases between them. CDR3 coding DNA: TGTGCCAGCAGCCGCTCCTACTACGCTCCGAACACCGGGGAGCTGTTTTTT. It encodes CASSRSYYAPNTGELFF.

In this sample, this clonotype turned up many times. This chain links TRBV20-1 with TRBJ1-2; a possible D gene is TRBD1 (6 bases). CDR1 and CDR2 (germline): DFQATT, SNEGSKA (reference sequence). V lost 6 bases to trimming and J lost 1 base, with 18 bases between them. The CDR3 runs to 15 residues. This CDR3 reads CSAGAGQNINYGYTF. The CDR3 DNA sequence: TGCAGTGCAGGAGCTGGACAGAACATTAACTATGGCTACACCTTC.

This clonotype was seen many times. CDR3 nucleotides: TGTGCCAGCAGTTGGAAAGCGGCCGGGGAGCTGTTTTTT. Residues: CASSWKAAGELFF. The chain uses TRBV6-2 or TRBV6-3 and TRBJ2-2; D perhaps matches TRBD2 (5 bases). CDR3 length: 13 residues. V dropped 4 bases and J dropped 6 bases, with 9 bases sitting between them. Germline V lookup: CDR1 MNHEY, CDR2 SVGEGT.

The V gene is TRBV20-1, the J gene TRBJ1-1; no reliable D call. Deletions cut 5 bases from V and 2 bases from J, with 9 bases between. CDR1 and CDR2 from the germline V gene are DFQATT and SNEGSKA (reference sequence). The CDR3 covers 12 residues. CDR3: CSAPRVNTEAFF. The CDR3 coding sequence is TGCAGTGCTCCTCGGGTTAACACTGAAGCTTTCTTT.

There are a few counts of this clonotype. The junction and the germline gene differ at one end; a read error may be behind it. This rearrangement joins TRBV7-7 to TRBJ2-1, with 8 bases aligning to TRBD2. The CDR3 loop spans 15 amino acids. Germline V gives CDR1 SSHAT, CDR2 FNYEAQ (reference sequence). The CDR3 bases are TGTGCTAGCAGCCCGGATAGCGGGGCCGGGGATGAGCAGTTCTTC. It encodes CASSPDSGAGDEQFF. The full variable domain, in which reference TRBV7-7 and TRBJ2-1 provide the parts outside the CDR3, is GAGVSQSPRYKVTKRGQDVTLRCDPISSHATLYWYQQALGQGPEFLTYFNYEAQPDKSGLPSDRFSAERPEGSISTLTIQRTEQRDSAMYRCASSPDSGAGDEQFFGPGTRLTVL.

V is TRBV6-2 or TRBV6-3 and J is TRBJ1-2; D ambiguous. The V end was cut by 7 bases, the J end by 2 bases, with 11 bases between. Germline V gene data show CDR1 as MNHEY and CDR2 as SVGEGT. This CDR3 comprises 13 residues. As DNA, the CDR3 is TGTGCCAGCAATCCGGACCTGAACTATGGCTACACCTTC. Translating gives CASNPDLNYGYTF.

The table lists this clonotype with many counts. CDR3 sequence reads: CSGTQGGVRTEAFF. In nucleotides, the CDR3 is TGCAGCGGGACACAAGGAGGGGTTAGGACTGAAGCTTTCTTT. The chain has TRBV29-1 and TRBJ1-1; weak D call: TRBD1 (5 bases). This CDR3 comprises 14 residues. From germline, CDR1 is SQVTM and CDR2 ANQGSEA. V was shortened by 7 bases and J by 5 bases, with 20 bases between the two germline ends. Full variable domain (outside the CDR3, taken from reference TRBV29-1 and TRBJ1-1): SAVISQKPSRDICQRGTSLTIQCQVDSQVTMMFWYRQQPGQSLTLIATANQGSEATYESGFVIDKFPISRPNLTFSTLTVSNMSPEDSSIYLCSGTQGGVRTEAFFGQGTRLTVV.

V usage is TRBV19 and J usage is TRBJ1-1, with a possible D match to TRBD1 (6 bases). Trimming left V 4 bases short and J 0 bases short, with 15 bases between. Germline CDR1 reads LNHDA; CDR2 reads SQIVND (reference sequence). The CDR3 has 16 residues. The CDR3 nucleotides read TGTGCCAGTAGTACCCCTCAGGGGCCTATGAACACTGAAGCTTTCTTT. Residues: CASSTPQGPMNTEAFF.

This clonotype has more than one count but fewer than ten. The V gene is TRBV15, the J gene TRBJ1-6; D perhaps matches TRBD1 (5 bases). CDR1 is LNHNV and CDR2 is YYDKDF in the germline V gene (reference sequence). The V and J ends lost 7 bases and 8 bases respectively, with 12 bases between them. The CDR3 runs 13 residues. The CDR3 DNA reads TGTGCCACCACCCGGGGCTTCGATTCACCCCTCCACTTT. This gives the protein CATTRGFDSPLHF. The full variable domain, in which reference TRBV15 and TRBJ1-6 provide the parts outside the CDR3, is DAMVIQNPRYQVTQFGKPVTLSCSQTLNHNVMYWYQQKSSQAPKLLFHYYDKDFNNEADTPDNFQSRRPNTSFCFLDIRSPGLGDTAMYLCATTRGFDSPLHFGNGTRLTVT.

The chain recombines TRBV6-1 with TRBJ2-7; 9 nucleotides line up with TRBD2. The CDR3 contains 16 residues. V shed 5 bases and J 7 bases; nucleotides not matched to a gene: 15. Germline values: CDR1 MNHNS, CDR2 SASEGT. The CDR3 region has the DNA TGTGCCAGCAGTCAACCCGCTAGCGGGGTTCTGGGAGAGCAGTACTTC. Translated: CASSQPASGVLGEQYF.

This clonotype occurred a few times. This chain links TRBV7-6 with TRBJ1-3, with no clear D. V dropped 1 base and J dropped 4 bases, with 8 bases sitting between them. The CDR3 consists of 14 residues. Germline CDR1 SGHVS, CDR2 FNYEAQ. CDR3 DNA: TGTGCCAGCAGCTTAGGGACGAGAGGAAACACCATATATTTT. Protein: CASSLGTRGNTIYF.

With regard to this clonotype: This could be a read error, since a much larger clone is one nucleotide away. The V gene is TRBV12-3 or TRBV12-4, the J gene TRBJ2-7; D could derive from TRBD1 or TRBD2 (5 bases each). The CDR3 consists of 14 residues. Trimming cost V 2 bases and J 6 bases, with 14 bases left between them. CDR3 amino acids: CASSLRRKRGEQYF. Written as DNA, the CDR3 is TGTGCCAGCAGTTTAAGGAGGAAGAGGGGCGAGCAGTACTTC.

This clonotype was observed many times. V and J are TRBV12-3 or TRBV12-4 and TRBJ1-5; TRBD1 might be the D (5 bases). This CDR3 region has 13 residues. Trimming pared 2 bases from V and 6 bases from J, leaving 8 bases between. The CDR3 reads CASSLTRGQPQHF. CDR3 coding DNA: TGTGCCAGCAGTTTAACTAGGGGTCAGCCCCAGCATTTT.

The CDR3: CASSSNRDRVVIEQFF. The CDR3 coding sequence is TGTGCCAGCAGCTCGAACCGGGACAGGGTAGTTATTGAGCAGTTCTTC. The gene calls are TRBV7-9 and TRBJ2-1; 9 bases match TRBD1. CDR1 is SEHNR and CDR2 is FQNEAQ in the germline V gene (reference sequence). V was pared by 4 bases and J by 9 bases, with 13 bases of the junction left unmatched. The CDR3 is 16 amino acids.

In its sample, this clonotype was seen many times. V and J are TRBV30 and TRBJ1-1; D not resolved. The CDR3 covers 13 residues. V dropped 4 bases and J dropped 4 bases, with 13 bases sitting between them. Germline lookup yields CDR1 GTSNPN and CDR2 SVGIG (reference sequence). The CDR3 region has the DNA TGTGCCTGGACTGGCGGGTGGGGCACTGAAGCTTTCTTT. This codes for CAWTGGWGTEAFF.

This clonotype was found a few times. The V gene is TRBV19, the J gene TRBJ1-1; a possible D gene is TRBD1 (5 bases). The V end lost 7 bases, the J end lost 4 bases, and 16 bases lay between the germline ends. Looked up from germline, CDR1 is LNHDA and CDR2 is SQIVND (reference sequence). This CDR3 contains 14 residues. The CDR3 DNA follows: TGTGCCAGTATACAATACGAAGGGGCCACTGAAGCTTTCTTT. It is translated as CASIQYEGATEAFF.

This chain joins TRBV2 and TRBJ2-5; tentatively, D is TRBD2 (7 bases). The CDR3 totals 14 residues. V was trimmed by 11 bases and J by 2 bases, leaving 18 bases between them. Germline values: CDR1 SNHLY, CDR2 FYNNEI. The CDR3 reads CAGPMGGQQETQYF. The CDR3 bases are TGTGCCGGCCCGATGGGGGGGCAGCAAGAGACCCAGTACTTC.

Many counts were recorded for this clonotype. The V gene is TRBV27, the J gene TRBJ1-2; a possible D gene is TRBD1 (5 bases). CDR1 and CDR2 from the germline V gene are MNHEY and SMNVEV (reference sequence). This CDR3 comprises 14 residues. The V and J ends lost 5 bases and 2 bases respectively, with 12 bases between them. The CDR3 spells CASSPGLRNYGYTF. CDR3 nucleotides: TGTGCCAGCAGTCCGGGACTGAGGAACTATGGCTACACCTTC.

This chain joins TRBV9 and TRBJ2-3; D is undetermined. V was cut by 7 bases and J by 1 base, with 16 bases left in between. CDR3 length: 15 amino acids. Germline lookup yields CDR1 SGDLS and CDR2 YYNGEE. CDR3 residues: CASRKGHEGTDTQYF. As DNA, the CDR3 is TGTGCCAGCCGGAAGGGCCACGAGGGCACAGATACGCAGTATTTT.

This clonotype was recorded many times. This chain connects TRBV18 to TRBJ2-3, with 10 bases that match TRBD1. CDR1 and CDR2 (germline): KGHSH, LQKENI. The length of the CDR3 is 16 residues. J gave up 3 bases and V 5 bases, and 8 bases lay outside the gene matches. In DNA form, the CDR3 reads TGTGCCAGCTCAAGCGGACAGGGGGTTGTAACAGATACGCAGTATTTT. Its translation: CASSSGQGVVTDTQYF.